This T cell receptor (beta chain) was sequenced in a study of control samples from healthy donors and cancer patients. This clone came up once. Measured with immunoSEQ multiplex PCR; TCRdb has only the in-frame clones, and not every one. The sample holds some 49,000 clones, 80% to 90% seen once. The CDR3 consists of 13 residues. V trimming: 3 bases; J trimming: 6 bases; junction bases outside the gene matches: 1. The germline gives CDR1 SGDLS, CDR2 YYNGEE. The sample taken for sequencing was PBMCs. This chain joins TRBV9 and TRBJ2-2; 8 bases fit TRBD1. This TCR was sampled from a woman in her forties or fifties with lung cancer. DNA for the CDR3: TGTGCCAGCAGCGCAGGGGGCTCCGGGGAGCTGTTTTTT. Translation: CASSAGGSGELFF. The whole variable domain, remainder taken from reference TRBV9 and TRBJ2-2, is DSGVTQTPKHLITATGQRVTLRCSPRSGDLSVYWYQQSLDQGLQFLIQYYNGEERAKGNILERFSAQQFPDLHSELNLSSLELGDSALYFCASSAGGSGELFFGEGSRLTVL.